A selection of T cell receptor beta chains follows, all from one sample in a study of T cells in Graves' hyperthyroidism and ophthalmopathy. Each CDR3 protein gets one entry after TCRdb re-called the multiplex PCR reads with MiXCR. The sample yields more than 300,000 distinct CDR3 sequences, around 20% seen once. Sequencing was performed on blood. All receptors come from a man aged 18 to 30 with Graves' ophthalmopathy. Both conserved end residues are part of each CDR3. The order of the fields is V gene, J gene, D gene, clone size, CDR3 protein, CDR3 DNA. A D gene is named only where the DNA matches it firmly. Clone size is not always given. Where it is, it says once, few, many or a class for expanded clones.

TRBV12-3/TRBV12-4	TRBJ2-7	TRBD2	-	CASSFASGVSYEQYF	TGTGCCAGCAGTTTCGCTAGCGGGGTTTCCTACGAGCAGTACTTC
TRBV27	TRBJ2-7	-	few	CASSLGGAHEQYF	TGTGCCAGCAGCCTTGGGGGGGCCCACGAGCAGTACTTC
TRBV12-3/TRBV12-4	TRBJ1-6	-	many	CASSLGSGGSPLHF	TGTGCCAGCAGCCTCGGATCCGGGGGCTCACCCCTCCACTTT
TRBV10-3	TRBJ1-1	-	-	CATRIQGNTEAFF	TGTGCCACTAGGATCCAGGGGAACACTGAAGCTTTCTTT
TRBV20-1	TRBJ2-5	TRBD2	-	CSARGASGGQETQYF	TGCAGTGCTAGAGGGGCTAGCGGGGGCCAAGAGACCCAGTACTTC
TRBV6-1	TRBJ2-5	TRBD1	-	CASSVGDREHF	TGTGCCAGCAGTGTAGGGGACAGGGAGCACTTC
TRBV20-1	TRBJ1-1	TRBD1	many	CSTDRGVNTEAFF	TGCAGTACAGACAGGGGGGTTAACACTGAAGCTTTCTTT
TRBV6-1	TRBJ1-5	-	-	CASTLVGGEQPQHF	TGTGCCAGCACCCTTGTGGGGGGAGAACAGCCCCAGCATTTT
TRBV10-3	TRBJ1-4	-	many	CAISPRELSTTNEKLFF	TGTGCCATCAGTCCCAGGGAGTTAAGTACAACTAATGAAAAACTGTTTTTT
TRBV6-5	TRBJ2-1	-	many	CASSYTDRRGNEQFF	TGTGCCAGCAGTTACACCGACAGGCGAGGGAATGAGCAGTTCTTC